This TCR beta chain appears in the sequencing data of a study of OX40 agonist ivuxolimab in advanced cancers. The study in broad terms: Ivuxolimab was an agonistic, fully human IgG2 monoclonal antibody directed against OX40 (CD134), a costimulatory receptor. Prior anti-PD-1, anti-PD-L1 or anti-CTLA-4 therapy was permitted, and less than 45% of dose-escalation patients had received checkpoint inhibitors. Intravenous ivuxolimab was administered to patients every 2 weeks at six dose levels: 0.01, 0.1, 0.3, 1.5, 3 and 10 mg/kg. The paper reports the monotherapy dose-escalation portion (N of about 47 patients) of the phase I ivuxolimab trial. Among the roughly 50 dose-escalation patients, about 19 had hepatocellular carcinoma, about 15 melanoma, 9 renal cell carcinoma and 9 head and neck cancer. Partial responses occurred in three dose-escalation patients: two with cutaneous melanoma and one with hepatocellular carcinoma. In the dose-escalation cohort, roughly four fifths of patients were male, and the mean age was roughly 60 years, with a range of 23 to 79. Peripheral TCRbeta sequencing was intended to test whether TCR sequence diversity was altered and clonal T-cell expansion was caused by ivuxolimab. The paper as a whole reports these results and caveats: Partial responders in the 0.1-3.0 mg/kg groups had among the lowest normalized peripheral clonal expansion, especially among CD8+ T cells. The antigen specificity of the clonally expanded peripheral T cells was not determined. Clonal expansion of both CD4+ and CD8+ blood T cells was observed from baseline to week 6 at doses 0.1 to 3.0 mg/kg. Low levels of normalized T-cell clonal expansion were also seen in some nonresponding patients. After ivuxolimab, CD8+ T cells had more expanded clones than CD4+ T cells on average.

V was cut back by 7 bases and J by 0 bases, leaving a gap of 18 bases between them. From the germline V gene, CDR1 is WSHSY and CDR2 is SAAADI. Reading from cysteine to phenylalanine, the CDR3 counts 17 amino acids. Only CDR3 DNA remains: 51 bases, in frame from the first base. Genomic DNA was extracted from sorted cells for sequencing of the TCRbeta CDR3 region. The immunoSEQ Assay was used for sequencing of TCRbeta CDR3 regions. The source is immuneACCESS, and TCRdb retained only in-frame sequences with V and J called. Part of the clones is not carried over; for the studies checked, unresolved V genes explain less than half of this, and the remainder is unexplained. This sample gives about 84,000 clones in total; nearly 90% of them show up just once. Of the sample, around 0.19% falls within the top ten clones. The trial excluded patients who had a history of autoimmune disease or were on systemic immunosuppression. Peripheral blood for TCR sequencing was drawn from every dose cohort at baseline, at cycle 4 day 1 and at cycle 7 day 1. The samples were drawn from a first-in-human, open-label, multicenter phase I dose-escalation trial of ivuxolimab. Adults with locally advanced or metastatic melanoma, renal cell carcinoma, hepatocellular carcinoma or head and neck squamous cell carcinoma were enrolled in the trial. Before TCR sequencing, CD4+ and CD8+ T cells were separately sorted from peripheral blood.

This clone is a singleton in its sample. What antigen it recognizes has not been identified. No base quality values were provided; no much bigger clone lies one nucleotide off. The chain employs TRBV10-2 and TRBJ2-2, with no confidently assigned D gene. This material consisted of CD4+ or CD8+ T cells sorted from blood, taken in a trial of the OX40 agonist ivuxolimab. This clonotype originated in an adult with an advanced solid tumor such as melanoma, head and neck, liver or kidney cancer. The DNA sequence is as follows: TGCGCCAGCACCCCCACCCCTACAGACGCGAACACCGGGGAGCTGTTTTTT. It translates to CASTPTPTDANTGELFF.